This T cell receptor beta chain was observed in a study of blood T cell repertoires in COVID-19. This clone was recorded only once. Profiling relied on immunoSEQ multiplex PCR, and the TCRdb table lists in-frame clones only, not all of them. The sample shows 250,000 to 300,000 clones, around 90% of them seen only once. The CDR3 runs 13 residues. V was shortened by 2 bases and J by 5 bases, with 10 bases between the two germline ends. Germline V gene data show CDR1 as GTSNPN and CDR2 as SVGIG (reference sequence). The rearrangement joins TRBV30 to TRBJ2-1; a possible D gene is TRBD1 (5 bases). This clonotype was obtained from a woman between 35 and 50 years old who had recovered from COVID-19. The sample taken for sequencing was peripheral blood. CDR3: CAWSRQPDNEQFF. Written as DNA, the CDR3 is TGTGCCTGGAGTAGACAGCCGGACAATGAGCAGTTCTTC.